A selection of T cell receptor beta chains follows, all from one sample in a study of blood T cells in healthy people across ages. Using its own MiXCR run on the 5' RACE reads, TCRdb lists one record per CDR3 protein. The table lists 1.5 million to 2 million distinct CDR3 sequences, about two fifths of them singletons. Sequenced material: blood. Receptor source: a human donor in good health. Both conserved end residues are part of each CDR3. The order of the fields is J gene, V gene, clone size, D gene, CDR3 DNA, CDR3 protein. D genes are given only for firm matches. A clone size is listed for some rows: how often the clone was seen (once, few, many), or a class if it is expanded.

>TRBJ2-1|TRBV5-1|once|TRBD1
TGCGCCAGCAGCGAGGGACAGGGGAGATACAATGAGCAGTTCTTC
CASSEGQGRYNEQFF
>TRBJ1-1|TRBV12-3/TRBV12-4|.|.
TGTGCCAGCAGTTTAGACGCGGGGGGTGAAGCTTTCTTT
CASSLDAGGEAFF
>TRBJ1-4|TRBV19|.|.
TGTGCCAGCGCCCGGGGGGTATCTGAAAAACTGTTTTTT
CASARGVSEKLFF
>TRBJ2-7|TRBV5-1|.|.
TGCGCCAGCAGCTCCTTAGAGGACGGAGTCTACGAGCAGTACTTC
CASSSLEDGVYEQYF
>TRBJ1-4|TRBV20-1|.|.
TGCAGTGCTTGGGGACGACGATTCAATGAAAAACTGTTTTTT
CSAWGRRFNEKLFF
>TRBJ1-2|TRBV6-1|few|TRBD1
TGTGCCAGCAGTGAAGCGGGGGGACAGGGCCCCCACTACACCTTC
CASSEAGGQGPHYTF
>TRBJ2-5|TRBV9|.|TRBD2
TGTGCCAGCAGCGGGCGTAGCGGGGGGACCGAGACCCAGTACTTC
CASSGRSGGTETQYF
>TRBJ1-1|TRBV7-2|.|.
TGTGCCAGCAGCTTATCGGGGGAGTGGGGGATGAACACTGAAGCTTTCTTT
CASSLSGEWGMNTEAFF
>TRBJ2-3|TRBV7-9|few|.
TGTGCCAGCAGCTTAGCGCAGGCAGATACGCAGTATTTT
CASSLAQADTQYF
>TRBJ1-5|TRBV28|few|.
TGTGCCAGCAGTTTCCGTATGAGGGCTAATCAGCCCCAGCATTTT
CASSFRMRANQPQHF
>TRBJ2-1|TRBV12-5|.|TRBD1
TGTGCCTCCGGGACAGGGACCTACAATGAGCAGTTCTTC
CASGTGTYNEQFF
>TRBJ1-1|TRBV5-1|few|.
TGCGCCAGCAGCTTTGGGCCCTCAATGAACACTGAAGCTTTCTTT
CASSFGPSMNTEAFF
>TRBJ2-5|TRBV20-1|.|TRBD1
TGCAGTGCTATATCGACAGGGGTTGAGACCCAGTACTTC
CSAISTGVETQYF
>TRBJ2-1|TRBV20-1|.|TRBD1
TGCAGTGCTAGAGATTTAGAGACAGGGGGTAATGAGCAGTTCTTC
CSARDLETGGNEQFF
>TRBJ1-2|TRBV14|few|TRBD1
TGTGCCAGCAGCCAACGACAGGGGTTTAACTATGGCTACACCTTC
CASSQRQGFNYGYTF